The TCR beta chain under discussion was sequenced for a study of post-analysis software for immune sequencing data. Study details: Clinical courses comprised relapsing-remitting, secondary progressive and progressive-relapsing multiple sclerosis.

Sequencing libraries made from TCR beta cDNA carried unique molecular identifiers. Input amounts of roughly 0.85 to 10 million T cells were used. These gave around 500,000 cDNA molecules, so each molecule approximated one T cell. TCRdb reprocessed the PCR reads with MiXCR, giving one entry per CDR3 protein. The sample records about 820,000 distinct CDR3 sequences, 53% being singletons. V lost 4 bases, J lost 7 bases, and 10 bases stayed unmatched. The CDR3 spans 14 residues. Germline lookup yields CDR1 SGHKS and CDR2 YYEKEE (reference sequence). The study's findings and limits: TRBV segments more frequent in patients than in controls numbered a few and included TRBV5-6, TRBV5-1 and TRBV20-1. Strong co-clustering by F measure linked samples that shared a preparation batch. Compared against controls, patients with multiple sclerosis displayed significantly lower normalized Chao1 diversity.

As concerns this clonotype: Its target is not known.

The clonotype was recovered from a girl aged 5-17 years with multiple sclerosis. This rearrangement joins TRBV5-5 to TRBJ2-7; 8 bases are a match to TRBD1. The sequenced material came from blood. DNA of the CDR3: TGTGCCAGCAGCCGGCAGGGGGCTGTGAATGAGCAGTACTTC. Translated: CASSRQGAVNEQYF.